These T cell receptor beta chains were read from a single sample in a study of CD8 T cells in ankylosing spondylitis. MiXCR was run by TCRdb on the 5' RACE reads, yielding one entry per CDR3 protein. The data hold some 450,000 distinct CDR3 sequences, with under 20% observed a single time. Sequencing was carried out using blood, either unsorted or a sorted T cell fraction (not recorded which). The receptors shown here come from a male donor with ankylosing spondylitis. Both conserved end residues are part of each CDR3. The order of the fields is V gene, clone size, J gene, D gene, CDR3 protein, CDR3 DNA. D genes are given only for firm matches. Size is stated for part of the rows, as once, few or many counts, or as a class when the clone is expanded.

TRBV7-9	-	TRBJ1-1	-	CASSLVPGVGNTEAFF	TGTGCCAGCAGCTTAGTGCCAGGGGTTGGGAACACTGAAGCTTTCTTT
TRBV6-5	few	TRBJ1-1	-	CASSYRWLGGTEAFF	TGTGCCAGCAGTTACAGGTGGCTTGGGGGCACTGAAGCTTTCTTT
TRBV24-1	few	TRBJ2-7	-	CATSEAGQGNYEQYF	TGTGCCACCAGTGAAGCCGGCCAAGGCAACTACGAGCAGTACTTC
TRBV6-2/TRBV6-3	-	TRBJ1-5	-	CASSSNRVLSNQPQHF	TGTGCCAGCAGTTCCAACCGGGTTTTGAGCAATCAGCCCCAGCATTTT
TRBV12-3/TRBV12-4	-	TRBJ2-5	-	CASSPAVVETQYF	TGTGCCAGCAGTCCTGCGGTTGTAGAGACCCAGTACTTC
TRBV27	many	TRBJ1-2	-	CASSLGPTIYGYTF	TGTGCCAGCAGTTTGGGCCCAACCATCTATGGCTACACCTTC
TRBV5-1	-	TRBJ2-5	-	CASPSAPDVKRWTQYF	TGCGCCAGCCCCTCGGCACCGGATGTGAAGAGATGGACCCAGTACTTC
TRBV7-8	few	TRBJ1-1	TRBD1	CASSQDRGYARLNTEAFF	TGTGCCAGCAGCCAAGACAGGGGATACGCCCGTCTGAACACTGAAGCTTTCTTT
TRBV20-1	few	TRBJ1-1	-	CSARDRGFTEAFF	TGCAGTGCTAGAGACAGGGGTTTCACTGAAGCTTTCTTT
TRBV20-1	few	TRBJ2-7	TRBD1	CRAERDSFFEQYF	TGCAGGGCTGAAAGGGACAGTTTTTTCGAGCAGTACTTC
TRBV7-2	many	TRBJ2-2	-	CASSLAPGTGELFF	TGTGCCAGCAGCTTAGCGCCGGGAACCGGGGAGCTGTTTTTT
TRBV12-3/TRBV12-4	-	TRBJ2-3	-	CASRSEITDTQYF	TGTGCCAGCAGGTCAGAGATCACAGATACGCAGTATTTT
TRBV24-1	-	TRBJ1-5	-	CATSDLGGRAGNQPQHF	TGTGCCACCAGTGATTTAGGGGGGAGGGCAGGCAATCAGCCCCAGCATTTT
TRBV5-5	few	TRBJ2-3	TRBD2	CASSLGLARPDTQYF	TGTGCCAGCAGCTTGGGACTAGCTAGGCCAGATACGCAGTATTTT
TRBV9	few	TRBJ1-1	-	CASSVESNTEAFF	TGTGCCAGCAGCGTAGAATCGAACACTGAAGCTTTCTTT
TRBV5-6	-	TRBJ1-5	-	CASSFFGGQNQPQHF	TGTGCCAGCAGCTTTTTCGGAGGGCAAAATCAGCCCCAGCATTTT
TRBV6-1	few	TRBJ1-2	-	CASSEGQKDYGYTF	TGTGCCAGCAGTGAGGGGCAGAAGGACTATGGCTACACCTTC
TRBV5-5	-	TRBJ1-1	-	CASSLGGGYTEAFF	TGTGCCAGCAGCTTGGGAGGGGGTTACACTGAAGCTTTCTTT